This entry describes one TCR beta chain. The antigen is undetermined. The CDR3 sequence is 11 residues long. In germline, CDR1 is SGDLS, CDR2 YYNGEE. The ends were cut back, 2 bases at V and 8 bases at J, with 5 bases in the middle. The study ran its PCR with 60 Vbeta and 13 Jbeta primers. Sequenced by immunoSEQ multiplex PCR; TCRdb stores in-frame clones only, minus some. The sample includes 70,000 to 80,000 clones. This record comes from a study of cytomegalovirus exposure and HLA in healthy donors. Broader study findings: Researchers reported in a later analysis that a missense DCLRE1C variant was tied to TCR beta V- and J-gene trimming.

This clonotype originated in a man between 35 and 55 years old in good health and CMV-seronegative. The sample comprised PBMCs. The V gene is TRBV9, the J gene TRBJ2-1; D is unresolved. The CDR3 nucleotides read TGTGCCAGCAGCGTCCGGGATGAGCAGTTCTTC. Translated, it gives CASSVRDEQFF. Full variable domain (rest looked up from reference TRBV9 and TRBJ2-1): DSGVTQTPKHLITATGQRVTLRCSPRSGDLSVYWYQQSLDQGLQFLIQYYNGEERAKGNILERFSAQQFPDLHSELNLSSLELGDSALYFCASSVRDEQFFGPGTRLTVL.